This TCR beta chain came from a study of T-cell memory formation after mild COVID-19. TCRdb processed the 5' RACE reads anew with MiXCR; each CDR3 protein has one entry. Here the sample spans 280,000 or so distinct CDR3 sequences, more than 15% being singletons. The CDR3 has 16 residues. With 4 bases clipped from V and 4 bases from J, the junction kept 8 bases outside the gene matches. The V gene's germline CDR1 is SGHRS and CDR2 YFSETQ. The rearrangement uses TRBV5-1 and TRBJ1-2, with 12 nucleotides matching TRBD1. The receptor was derived from a man between 18 and 35 years old who had mild COVID-19 (a few samples of this study predate the infection). Cell type and time point are not known. Sequenced sample: PBMCs or a T cell subset sorted from them (not recorded which). Here the CDR3 DNA reads TGCGCCAGCAGCCCGGAAGGGACAGGGGGCCTCTATGGCTACACCTTC. It codes for CASSPEGTGGLYGYTF. Supplemented by reference TRBV5-1 and TRBJ1-2, the full variable domain reads KAGVTQTPRYLIKTRGQQVTLSCSPISGHRSVSWYQQTPGQGLQFLFEYFSETQRNKGNFPGRFSGRQFSNSRSEMNVSTLELGDSALYLCASSPEGTGGLYGYTFGSGTRLTVV.